Described below is a single TCR beta chain sequence and its context. TCRdb fed the RT-PCR reads into MiXCR, producing one record per CDR3 protein. Among approximately 500,000 distinct CDR3 sequences listed, approximately 13% were seen once. Germline V gene data show CDR1 as DFQATT and CDR2 as SNEGSKA (reference sequence). The CDR3 covers 16 residues. The V gene end was trimmed by 3 bases and the J gene end by 2 bases; junction bases not matched to a gene: 9. The data were taken from a study of response to subunit inactivated influenza vaccine. This receptor was identified in a man in his fifties or sixties who received an inactivated influenza vaccine. This chain uses TRBV20-1 with TRBJ2-2, with 7 bases that match TRBD2. Sequencing was performed on PBMCs from blood, taken 45 days after vaccination. The DNA of the CDR3 is TGCAGTGCTAGCTTTGGCGGGAGTGTTAACACCGGGGAGCTGTTTTTT. It encodes CSASFGGSVNTGELFF.